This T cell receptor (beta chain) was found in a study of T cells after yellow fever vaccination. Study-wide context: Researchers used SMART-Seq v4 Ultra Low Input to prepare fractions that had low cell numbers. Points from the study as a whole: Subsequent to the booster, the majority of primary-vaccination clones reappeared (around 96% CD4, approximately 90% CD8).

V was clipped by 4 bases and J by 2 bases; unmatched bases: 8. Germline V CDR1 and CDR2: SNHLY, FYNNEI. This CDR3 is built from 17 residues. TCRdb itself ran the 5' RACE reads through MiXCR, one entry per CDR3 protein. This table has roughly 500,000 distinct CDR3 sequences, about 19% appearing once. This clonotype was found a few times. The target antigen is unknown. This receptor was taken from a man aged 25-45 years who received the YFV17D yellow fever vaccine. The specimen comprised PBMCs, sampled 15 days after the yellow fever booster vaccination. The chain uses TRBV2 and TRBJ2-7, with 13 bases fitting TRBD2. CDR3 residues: CASSGGLAGVLPYEQYF. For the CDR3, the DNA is TGTGCCAGCAGTGGAGGACTAGCGGGGGTTTTACCCTACGAGCAGTACTTC. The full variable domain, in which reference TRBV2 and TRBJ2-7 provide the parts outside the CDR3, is EPEVTQTPSHQVTQMGQEVILRCVPISNHLYFYWYRQILGQKVEFLVSFYNNEISEKSEIFDDQFSVERPDGSNFTLKIRSTKLEDSAMYFCASSGGLAGVLPYEQYFGPGTRLTVT.